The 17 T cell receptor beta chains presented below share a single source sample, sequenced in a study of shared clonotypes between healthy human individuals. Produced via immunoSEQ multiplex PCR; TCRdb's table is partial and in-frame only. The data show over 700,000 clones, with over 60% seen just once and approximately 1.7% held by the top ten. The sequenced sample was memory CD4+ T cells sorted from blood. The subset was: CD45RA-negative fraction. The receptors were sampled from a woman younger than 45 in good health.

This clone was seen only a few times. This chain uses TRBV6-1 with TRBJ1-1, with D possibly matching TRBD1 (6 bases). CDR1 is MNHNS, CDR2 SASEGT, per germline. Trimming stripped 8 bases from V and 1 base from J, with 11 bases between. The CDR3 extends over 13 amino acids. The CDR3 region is CASEGGSNTEAFF. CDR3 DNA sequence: TGTGCCAGCGAGGGGGGCTCGAACACTGAAGCTTTCTTT.

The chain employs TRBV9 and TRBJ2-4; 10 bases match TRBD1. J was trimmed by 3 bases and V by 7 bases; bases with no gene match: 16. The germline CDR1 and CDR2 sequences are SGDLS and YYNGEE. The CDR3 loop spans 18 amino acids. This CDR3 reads CASGPSTGTGDFKNIQYF. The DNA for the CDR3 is TGTGCCAGCGGACCGTCTACCGGGACAGGGGATTTCAAAAACATTCAGTACTTC.

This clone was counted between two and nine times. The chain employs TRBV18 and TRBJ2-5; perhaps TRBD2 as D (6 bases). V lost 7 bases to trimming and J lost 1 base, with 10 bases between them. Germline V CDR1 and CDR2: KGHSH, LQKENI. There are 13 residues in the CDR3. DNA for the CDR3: TGTGCCAGCTTGCGGGGTACCCAAGAGACCCAGTACTTC. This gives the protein CASLRGTQETQYF.

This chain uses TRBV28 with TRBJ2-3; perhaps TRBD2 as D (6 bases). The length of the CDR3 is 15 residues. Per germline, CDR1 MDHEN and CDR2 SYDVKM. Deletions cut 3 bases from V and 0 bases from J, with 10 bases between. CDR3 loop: CASSLGGVSTDTQYF. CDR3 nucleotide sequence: TGTGCCAGCAGTTTGGGCGGGGTAAGCACAGATACGCAGTATTTT.

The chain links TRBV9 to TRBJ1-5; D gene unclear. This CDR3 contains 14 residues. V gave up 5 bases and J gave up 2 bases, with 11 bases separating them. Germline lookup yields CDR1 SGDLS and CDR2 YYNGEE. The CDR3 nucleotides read TGTGCCAGCAGTGCCTCGGGCGGCAATCAGCCCCAGCATTTT. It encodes CASSASGGNQPQHF.

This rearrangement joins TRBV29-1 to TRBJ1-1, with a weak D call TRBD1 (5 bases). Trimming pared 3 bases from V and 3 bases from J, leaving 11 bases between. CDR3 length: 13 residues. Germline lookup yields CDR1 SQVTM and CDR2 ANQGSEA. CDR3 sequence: CSVDVGLYTEAFF. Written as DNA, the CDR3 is TGCAGCGTTGATGTGGGGCTATACACTGAAGCTTTCTTT.

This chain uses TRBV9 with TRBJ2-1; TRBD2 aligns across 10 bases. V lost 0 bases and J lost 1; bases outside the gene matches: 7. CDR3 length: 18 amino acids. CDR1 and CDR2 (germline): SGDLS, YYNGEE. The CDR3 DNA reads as TGTGCCAGCAGCGTAGGTGGGGCTAGCGGGGGTTCCTACAATGAGCAGTTCTTC. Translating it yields CASSVGGASGGSYNEQFF. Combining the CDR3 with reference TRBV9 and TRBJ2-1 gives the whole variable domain DSGVTQTPKHLITATGQRVTLRCSPRSGDLSVYWYQQSLDQGLQFLIQYYNGEERAKGNILERFSAQQFPDLHSELNLSSLELGDSALYFCASSVGGASGGSYNEQFFGPGTRLTVL.

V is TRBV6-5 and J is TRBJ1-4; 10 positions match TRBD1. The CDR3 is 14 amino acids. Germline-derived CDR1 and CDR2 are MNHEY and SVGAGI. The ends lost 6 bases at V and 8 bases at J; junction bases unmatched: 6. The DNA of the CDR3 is TGTGCCAGCAGAAGGGACAGGGGTTTGGAAAAACTGTTTTTT. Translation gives CASRRDRGLEKLFF.

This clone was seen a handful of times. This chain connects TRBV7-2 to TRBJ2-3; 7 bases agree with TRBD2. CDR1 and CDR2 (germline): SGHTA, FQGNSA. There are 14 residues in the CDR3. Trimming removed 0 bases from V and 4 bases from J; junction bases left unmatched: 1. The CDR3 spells CASSLAGGADTQYF. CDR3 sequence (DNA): TGTGCCAGCAGCTTAGCGGGAGGGGCAGATACGCAGTATTTT.

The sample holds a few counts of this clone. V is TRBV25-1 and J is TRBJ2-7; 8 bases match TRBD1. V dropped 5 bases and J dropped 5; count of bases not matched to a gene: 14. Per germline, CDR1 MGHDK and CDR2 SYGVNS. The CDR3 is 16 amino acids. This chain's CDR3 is CASSPTPGTGRNEQYF. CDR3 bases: TGTGCCAGCAGTCCGACCCCCGGGACAGGCAGGAACGAGCAGTACTTC.

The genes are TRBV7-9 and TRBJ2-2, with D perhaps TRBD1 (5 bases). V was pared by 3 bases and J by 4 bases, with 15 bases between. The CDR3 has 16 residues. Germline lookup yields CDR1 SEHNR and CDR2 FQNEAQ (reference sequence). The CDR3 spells CASSLGQGSSTGELFF. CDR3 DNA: TGTGCCAGCAGCTTGGGGCAGGGTAGTTCCACCGGGGAGCTGTTTTTT.

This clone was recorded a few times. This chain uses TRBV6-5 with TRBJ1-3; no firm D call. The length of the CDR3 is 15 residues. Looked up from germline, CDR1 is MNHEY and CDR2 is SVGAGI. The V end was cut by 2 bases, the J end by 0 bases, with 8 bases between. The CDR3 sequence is CASSYRPGSGNTIYF. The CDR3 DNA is TGTGCCAGCAGTTACCGACCCGGCTCTGGAAACACCATATATTTT.

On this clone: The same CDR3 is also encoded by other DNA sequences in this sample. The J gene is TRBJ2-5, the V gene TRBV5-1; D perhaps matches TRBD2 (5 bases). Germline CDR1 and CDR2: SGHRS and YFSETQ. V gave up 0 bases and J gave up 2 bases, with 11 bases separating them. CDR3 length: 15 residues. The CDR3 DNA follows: TGCGCCAGCAGCTTGGCTTTAGCGACGCAAGAGACCCAGTACTTC. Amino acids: CASSLALATQETQYF.

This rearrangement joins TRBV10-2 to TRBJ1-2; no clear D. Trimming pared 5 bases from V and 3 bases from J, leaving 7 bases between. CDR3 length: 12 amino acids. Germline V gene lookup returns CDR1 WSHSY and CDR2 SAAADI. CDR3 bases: TGCGCCAGCAGTCCGGGAGACTATGGCTACACCTTC. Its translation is CASSPGDYGYTF.

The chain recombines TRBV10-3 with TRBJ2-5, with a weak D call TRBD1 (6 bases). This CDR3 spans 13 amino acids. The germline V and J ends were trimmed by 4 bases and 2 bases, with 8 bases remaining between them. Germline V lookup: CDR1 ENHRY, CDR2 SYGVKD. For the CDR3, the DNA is TGTGCCATCAGTGGGACAGATCAAGAGACCCAGTACTTC. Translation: CAISGTDQETQYF.

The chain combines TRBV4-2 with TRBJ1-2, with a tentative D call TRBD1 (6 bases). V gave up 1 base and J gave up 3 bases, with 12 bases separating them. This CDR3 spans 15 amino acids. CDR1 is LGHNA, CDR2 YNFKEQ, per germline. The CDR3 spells CASSQGAGGHYGYTF. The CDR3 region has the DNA TGTGCCAGCAGCCAAGGAGCCGGGGGGCACTATGGCTACACCTTC.

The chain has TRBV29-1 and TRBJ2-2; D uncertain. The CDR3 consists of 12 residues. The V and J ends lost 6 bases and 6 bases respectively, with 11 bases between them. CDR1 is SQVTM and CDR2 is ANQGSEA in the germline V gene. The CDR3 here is CSVPSYSGELFF. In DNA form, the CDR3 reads TGCAGCGTCCCCAGTTATTCCGGGGAGCTGTTTTTT.